The 2 T cell receptor beta chains below were found in one sample sequenced in a study of beta chain features in type 1 diabetes. Study findings and constraints: Patients with Type 1 diabetes showed moderately but significantly shorter TCRB CDR3s in all four CD4+ subsets.

TCRB transcripts that were expressed got sequenced, as all of the isolated RNA had been reverse transcribed. Some clones are missing from TCRdb's copy, which holds only in-frame ones; the method was immunoSEQ multiplex PCR. The table lists 200,000 to 250,000 clones, roughly 13% of them singletons. For these TCRs, the target antigens are not known. Sequenced input: naive CD4+ T cells from blood. These TCRs come from a man aged 25 to 40 with type 1 diabetes.

This chain joins TRBV5-1 and TRBJ2-1; 15 positions match TRBD2. With V trimmed by 2 bases and J by 2 bases, 2 bases remained unmatched. Looked up from germline, CDR1 is SGHRS and CDR2 is YFSETQ. The CDR3 totals 17 residues. CDR3 residues: CASSFGTSGRTYNEQFF. The CDR3 DNA sequence: TGCGCCAGCAGCTTTGGGACTAGCGGGAGGACCTACAATGAGCAGTTCTTC.

This clone was observed a handful of times. The J gene is TRBJ1-1, the V gene TRBV18, with a possible D match to TRBD1 (5 bases). The CDR3 runs 15 residues. Germline V gene lookup returns CDR1 KGHSH and CDR2 LQKENI. V lost 0 bases and J 5 bases, leaving 13 bases between the germline ends. The CDR3 here is CASSPPGRDGTEAFF. The CDR3, as DNA: TGTGCCAGCTCACCACCCGGCAGGGATGGAACTGAAGCTTTCTTT.